This is a list of T cell receptor beta chains from one sample in a study of control samples from healthy donors and cancer patients. The table came from immunoSEQ multiplex PCR; TCRdb's copy has only in-frame clones and leaves some out. The table includes some 140,000 clones, 80% to 95% detected once. Sequencing was performed on blood. Receptor source: a man younger than 45 in good health. CDR3s include the opening cysteine and the closing phenylalanine or tryptophan. D genes are given only for firm matches. Size values are once, few and many counts, or a class for expanded clones, and some rows have none.

j_call: TRBJ2-7
d_call: .
clone_size: .
v_call: TRBV18
cdr3_nt: TGTGCCAGCTCACCACCTTCCAGGGTCTACGAGCAGTACTTC
cdr3_aa: CASSPPSRVYEQYF

j_call: TRBJ1-2
d_call: TRBD1
clone_size: .
v_call: TRBV6-5
cdr3_nt: TGTGCCAGCAGTTACACCGGGACAGCACAAGGGAGAGGCTACACCTTC
cdr3_aa: CASSYTGTAQGRGYTF

j_call: TRBJ1-5
d_call: .
clone_size: .
v_call: TRBV6-5
cdr3_nt: TGTGCCAGCAACGTCGCCGTTAATCAGCCCCAGCATTTT
cdr3_aa: CASNVAVNQPQHF

j_call: TRBJ2-1
d_call: .
clone_size: .
v_call: TRBV27
cdr3_nt: TGTGCCAGCAGACGGACGTCCTCCTACAATGAGCAGTTCTTC
cdr3_aa: CASRRTSSYNEQFF

j_call: TRBJ1-1
d_call: TRBD1
clone_size: .
v_call: TRBV4-1
cdr3_nt: TGCGCCAGCAGCCTTAGGTCTCCCGGGACAGGGAGAATGAACACTGAAGCTTTCTTT
cdr3_aa: CASSLRSPGTGRMNTEAFF

j_call: TRBJ1-2
d_call: .
clone_size: .
v_call: TRBV30
cdr3_nt: TGTGCCTGGAGCCAAGGGGCGTATGGCTACACCTTC
cdr3_aa: CAWSQGAYGYTF

j_call: TRBJ2-5
d_call: .
clone_size: .
v_call: TRBV6-2/TRBV6-3
cdr3_nt: TGTGCCAGCAGTTACGTCGGCAGGGAGACCCAGTACTTC
cdr3_aa: CASSYVGRETQYF

j_call: TRBJ2-7
d_call: TRBD1
clone_size: .
v_call: TRBV28
cdr3_nt: TGTGCCAGCAGCAACCGGGACAGGGTCTACGAGCAGTACTTC
cdr3_aa: CASSNRDRVYEQYF

j_call: TRBJ2-7
d_call: .
clone_size: medium-sized
v_call: TRBV6-1
cdr3_nt: TGTGCCAGCAGTGAAGTTGTGGGACAAACCTACGAGCAGTACTTC
cdr3_aa: CASSEVVGQTYEQYF

j_call: TRBJ1-2
d_call: .
clone_size: many
v_call: TRBV7-9
cdr3_nt: TGTGCCAGCACCCAAACGACGGGGGAAAGGTTTAGCTATGGCTACACCTTC
cdr3_aa: CASTQTTGERFSYGYTF

j_call: TRBJ1-4
d_call: .
clone_size: .
v_call: TRBV16
cdr3_nt: TGTGCCAGCAGCCAATTCGCAGGTACAAATGAAAAACTGTTTTTT
cdr3_aa: CASSQFAGTNEKLFF

j_call: TRBJ1-5
d_call: .
clone_size: .
v_call: TRBV28
cdr3_nt: TGTGCCAGCTATAGCAGAGGGGAAGGCAATCAGCCCCAGCATTTT
cdr3_aa: CASYSRGEGNQPQHF

j_call: TRBJ2-2
d_call: .
clone_size: .
v_call: TRBV7-6
cdr3_nt: TGTGCCAGCAGCTTATTGGACAGTAACACCGGGGAGCTGTTTTTT
cdr3_aa: CASSLLDSNTGELFF

j_call: TRBJ1-2
d_call: TRBD1
clone_size: .
v_call: TRBV5-4
cdr3_nt: TGTGCCAGCAGCCCGGGGACAGGGATGGGGGGGACCTATGGCTACACCTTC
cdr3_aa: CASSPGTGMGGTYGYTF

j_call: TRBJ2-2
d_call: .
clone_size: .
v_call: TRBV5-4
cdr3_nt: TGTGCCAGCAGCTTTTTCGCGGGAATCAACACCGGGGAGCTGTTTTTT
cdr3_aa: CASSFFAGINTGELFF

j_call: TRBJ2-7
d_call: .
clone_size: .
v_call: TRBV18
cdr3_nt: TGTGCCAGCTCACCACCCTACAACGTGGGCTACGAGCAGTACTTC
cdr3_aa: CASSPPYNVGYEQYF

j_call: TRBJ2-3
d_call: TRBD2
clone_size: .
v_call: TRBV4-1
cdr3_nt: TGCGCCAGCAGCCCCCCGGGACTAGCGGGAGAGGCTTTTGCAGATACGCAGTATTTT
cdr3_aa: CASSPPGLAGEAFADTQYF

j_call: TRBJ1-4
d_call: TRBD1
clone_size: .
v_call: TRBV19
cdr3_nt: TGTGCCAGTAGTACCTTGGACAGGGCGAGTGAAAAACTGTTTTTT
cdr3_aa: CASSTLDRASEKLFF

j_call: TRBJ1-5
d_call: .
clone_size: .
v_call: TRBV19
cdr3_nt: TGTGCCAGTAGTGTGAGGGAGGCGCAGCCCCAGCATTTT
cdr3_aa: CASSVREAQPQHF

j_call: TRBJ1-3
d_call: TRBD1
clone_size: .
v_call: TRBV7-8
cdr3_nt: TGTGCCAGCAGCTTAACAGGGGCCGCCTCGCCGTTTGGAAACACCATATATTTT
cdr3_aa: CASSLTGAASPFGNTIYF

j_call: TRBJ2-1
d_call: TRBD2
clone_size: .
v_call: TRBV10-3
cdr3_nt: TGTGCCATCACTCGGACTAGCGGGAATGAGCAGTTCTTC
cdr3_aa: CAITRTSGNEQFF

j_call: TRBJ1-1
d_call: .
clone_size: .
v_call: TRBV6-2/TRBV6-3
cdr3_nt: TGTGCCAGCAGTTATTTCAGGAACACTGAAGCTTTCTTT
cdr3_aa: CASSYFRNTEAFF

j_call: TRBJ1-4
d_call: .
clone_size: .
v_call: TRBV7-9
cdr3_nt: TGTGCCAGCAGCTTAGGACTATTAGGGGCAACTAATGAAAAACTGTTTTTT
cdr3_aa: CASSLGLLGATNEKLFF

j_call: TRBJ1-5
d_call: .
clone_size: .
v_call: TRBV19
cdr3_nt: TGTGCCAGTAGTATTATTCCGAATAGCAATCAGCCCCAGCATTTT
cdr3_aa: CASSIIPNSNQPQHF

j_call: TRBJ2-7
d_call: .
clone_size: once
v_call: TRBV27
cdr3_nt: TGTGCCAGCAGATCTCTGAGTTCCTACGAGCAGTACTTC
cdr3_aa: CASRSLSSYEQYF

j_call: TRBJ1-1
d_call: TRBD1
clone_size: .
v_call: TRBV29-1
cdr3_nt: TGCAGCGGGAACACCGGGACAGGGATGGCTTTCTTT
cdr3_aa: CSGNTGTGMAFF

j_call: TRBJ1-1
d_call: .
clone_size: .
v_call: TRBV12-3/TRBV12-4
cdr3_nt: TGTGCCAGCAGTCCCACCGGGGGGAAAGCTTTCTTT
cdr3_aa: CASSPTGGKAFF

j_call: TRBJ1-5
d_call: .
clone_size: .
v_call: TRBV6-5
cdr3_nt: TGTGCCAGCAGCAAACAGCCTGATAGCAATCAGCCCCAGCATTTT
cdr3_aa: CASSKQPDSNQPQHF

j_call: TRBJ1-6
d_call: .
clone_size: once
v_call: TRBV19
cdr3_nt: TGTACAGTCAAAGTGGTGGAGCCCCGATCCTATAATTCACCCCTCCACTTT
cdr3_aa: CTVKVVEPRSYNSPLHF

j_call: TRBJ2-1
d_call: TRBD2
clone_size: once
v_call: TRBV3-1/TRBV3-2
cdr3_nt: TGTGCCAGCAGCCATAAGCTAGCGGGACGCTACAATGAGCAGTTCTTC
cdr3_aa: CASSHKLAGRYNEQFF

j_call: TRBJ2-1
d_call: TRBD2
clone_size: .
v_call: TRBV5-1
cdr3_nt: TGCGCCAGCAGCTTGGGTTTTAGCGGGAGTGGGAATGAGCAGTTCTTC
cdr3_aa: CASSLGFSGSGNEQFF

j_call: TRBJ1-1
d_call: .
clone_size: .
v_call: TRBV19
cdr3_nt: TGTGCCAGTAGGGACGTCACCATGAACACTGAAGCTTTCTTT
cdr3_aa: CASRDVTMNTEAFF

j_call: TRBJ2-3
d_call: .
clone_size: .
v_call: TRBV21-1
cdr3_nt: TGTGCCAGCGAGGGGTCGTTAGGGAGCACAGATACGCAGTATTTT
cdr3_aa: CASEGSLGSTDTQYF

j_call: TRBJ2-7
d_call: TRBD2
clone_size: .
v_call: TRBV7-6
cdr3_nt: TGTGCCAGCAGCGCCGGACTAGCCTACGAGCAGTACTTC
cdr3_aa: CASSAGLAYEQYF